These T cell receptor beta chains were read from a single sample in a study of blood T cell repertoires in COVID-19. Measured with immunoSEQ multiplex PCR; TCRdb has only the in-frame clones, and not every one. The data hold about 330,000 clones, with about 85% observed a single time. The sequencing sample was made of PBMCs or T cells enriched from blood (not recorded which). These receptors all stem from a woman aged 25-40 years who had recovered from COVID-19. CDR3s include the opening cysteine and the closing phenylalanine or tryptophan. D genes are given only for firm matches.

CDR3 length,D gene,V gene,CDR3 protein
11,.,TRBV6-5,CASSQSYEQYF
17,.,TRBV4-1,CASSQRPLGDTHYGYTF
14,.,TRBV11-2,CASSFFGGDQPQHF
15,.,TRBV6-4,CAISPPGSANYGYTF
11,.,TRBV19,CASQTGAEAFF
13,TRBD1,TRBV18,CASSSGQDYGYTF
14,.,TRBV2,CASSVLGGNQPQHF
13,.,TRBV18,CASSQDRSYGYTF
17,TRBD1,TRBV5-4,CASSPGTGSPSNYGYTF
19,.,TRBV4-1,CASRLTHAPGQDSTDTQYF
13,.,TRBV6-5,CASTWGENYGYTF
14,.,TRBV11-2,CASSLGLYTGELFF
14,.,TRBV7-3,CASSRGALPDTQYF
18,.,TRBV18,CASSPTTSGGRGNQPQHF
18,.,TRBV19,CASSPPLGRGRNTGELFF
16,.,TRBV12-2,CASRLVQGASNQPQHF
12,.,TRBV14,CASSHSYGGYTF
13,.,TRBV19,CASRGTEGAEAFF
16,.,TRBV27,CASSLEGRPVTDTQYF
17,TRBD2,TRBV5-1,CASSTGTSGGVTDTQYF
15,.,TRBV7-9,CASSLEGAGDRPQHF
14,.,TRBV5-1,CASSPGGGETEAFF
13,.,TRBV4-2,CASSEGLYNEQFF
12,.,TRBV18,CASSPRGSEQYF
15,TRBD1,TRBV5-1,CASSSRDRENSPLHF
13,.,TRBV30,CARRRTSNTEAFF
13,.,TRBV27,CASSLGRTDTQYF
17,TRBD1,TRBV7-3,CASSPRDRGGINTEAFF
13,.,TRBV6-5,CAIRPSAGNTIYF
13,.,TRBV19,CASRALTLQPQHF
17,.,TRBV6-1,CASSEEARGRGKNIQYF
16,TRBD1,TRBV18,CASSPTRDRGFETQYF
13,.,TRBV19,CASSSTGGTEAFF
14,TRBD1,TRBV3-1/TRBV3-2,CASSPVGQEGGYTF
18,TRBD1,TRBV30,CAWSVSLTGGWSNQPQHF
14,.,TRBV6-1,CASSEFAGNYEQYF
14,.,TRBV25-1,CATEGVSTNEKLFF
17,.,TRBV3-1/TRBV3-2,CASSLPDRAGRVHTQYF
17,TRBD1,TRBV19,CASRSKTGGGFNQPQHF
15,TRBD1,TRBV7-6,CASSLSGQENTEAFF
15,.,TRBV6-5,CASSSPLTKQETQYF
17,TRBD1,TRBV9,CASSADPGTGLNTEAFF
14,.,TRBV19,CASRGGPITGELFF
18,TRBD1,TRBV23-1,CASSQTRTGGCRNQPQHF
18,TRBD2,TRBV7-2,CASSSDFLLAGGLYEQFF
16,.,TRBV2,CASSATDRLPGNTIYF
14,TRBD1,TRBV6-2/TRBV6-3,CASSYTRDSTEAFF
13,.,TRBV9,CASSVLGGNGYTF